The next 18 T cell receptor beta chains were all read from a single sample in a study of a mutant IDH1 vaccine in newly diagnosed glioma. Here immunoSEQ multiplex PCR was the method, and the copy in TCRdb shows in-frame clones only, minus some. This sample has roughly 41,000 clones, with just under 80% found just once. Sample time point: baseline, week 1 (first vaccination visit). Treatment indicated: pre-vaccination baseline after standard-of-care therapy. This specimen consisted of PBMCs, obtained from a glioma patient treated with radiotherapy, temozolomide or both. These receptors were obtained from a man aged 40-49 years with glioma. Some clones in this sample may be carry-over from other donors' samples.

This clone has only a few counts. This chain links TRBV30 with TRBJ1-1, with a possible D match to TRBD1 (5 bases). The CDR3 sequence is 12 residues long. V dropped 2 bases and J dropped 6 bases, with 10 bases sitting between them. Germline-derived CDR1 and CDR2 are GTSNPN and SVGIG (reference sequence). CDR3: CAWSLPGPEAFF. The CDR3 DNA reads as TGTGCCTGGAGTCTGCCAGGGCCTGAAGCTTTCTTT. The full variable domain, rest sourced from reference TRBV30 and TRBJ1-1, is SQTIHQWPATLVQPVGSPLSLECTVEGTSNPNLYWYRQAAGRGLQLLFYSVGIGQISSEVPQNLSASRPQDRQFILSSKKLLLSDSGFYLCAWSLPGPEAFFGQGTRLTVV.

The sample holds a few counts of this clone. This chain uses TRBV10-3 with TRBJ1-1, with 7 bases fitting TRBD1. V shed 5 bases, J shed 1 base, and the junction held 4 bases outside the gene matches. CDR3 length equals 14 residues. Germline assignment: CDR1 ENHRY and CDR2 SYGVKD. CDR3 DNA sequence: TGTGCCATCAGTAATGACAGGGCGAACACTGAAGCTTTCTTT. Encoded protein: CAISNDRANTEAFF.

The chain couples TRBV20-1 to TRBJ2-7; D gene unclear. Germline V lookup: CDR1 DFQATT, CDR2 SNEGSKA (reference sequence). The CDR3 loop spans 11 amino acids. V was shortened by 3 bases and J by 1 base, with 4 bases between the two germline ends. CDR3 nucleotides: TGCAGTGCTAGCCCGTCCTACGAGCAGTACTTC. Encoded protein: CSASPSYEQYF.

This chain joins TRBV4-1 and TRBJ1-1, with D possibly being TRBD1 (6 bases). There are 15 residues in the CDR3. Per germline, CDR1 MGHRA and CDR2 YSYEKL. The V gene lost 0 bases and the J gene lost 1 base, with 9 bases spanning the gap. CDR3 amino acids: CASSQEQGKNTEAFF. The CDR3 region has the DNA TGCGCCAGCAGCCAAGAGCAGGGGAAGAACACTGAAGCTTTCTTT.

In nucleotides, the CDR3 is TGTGCCAGCAGCTCAGGGGACCACAGAAACACTGAAGCTTTCTTT. Translated: CASSSGDHRNTEAFF. The chain is built from TRBV7-9 and TRBJ1-1; D perhaps matches TRBD1 (6 bases). This CDR3 spans 15 amino acids. Trimming pared 4 bases from V and 2 bases from J, leaving 14 bases between. In germline, CDR1 is SEHNR, CDR2 FQNEAQ (reference sequence). Drawing the rest from reference TRBV7-9 and TRBJ1-1, the complete variable domain is DTGVSQNPRHKITKRGQNVTFRCDPISEHNRLYWYRQTLGQGPEFLTYFQNEAQLEKSRLLSDRFSAERPKGSFSTLEIQRTEQGDSAMYLCASSSGDHRNTEAFFGQGTRLTVV.

The gene calls are TRBV27 and TRBJ2-7; D unclear. V dropped 4 bases and J dropped 0 bases, with 16 bases sitting between them. This CDR3 contains 16 residues. Germline values: CDR1 MNHEY, CDR2 SMNVEV (reference sequence). CDR3 residues: CASSSPPVVASYEQYF. DNA for the CDR3: TGTGCCAGCAGTTCTCCCCCGGTAGTGGCCTCCTACGAGCAGTACTTC.

The table lists this clone with a count of one. The chain joins TRBV5-1 to TRBJ1-1, with TRBD1 identical over 8 bases. Germline V gives CDR1 SGHRS, CDR2 YFSETQ. The CDR3 runs to 15 residues. V dropped 4 bases and J dropped 8; count of bases not matched to a gene: 13. This CDR3 reads CASSPGQGALFEAFF. CDR3 nucleotides: TGCGCCAGCAGCCCAGGACAGGGCGCGCTGTTCGAAGCTTTCTTT.

This chain uses TRBV15 with TRBJ2-7; D unclear. CDR3 length: 14 amino acids. Germline CDR1 reads LNHNV; CDR2 reads YYDKDF (reference sequence). Trimming took 1 base from V and 0 from J, leaving 7 bases between them. The CDR3 loop is CATSRVRNSYEQYF. The CDR3 region has the DNA TGTGCCACCAGCAGAGTTAGAAACTCCTACGAGCAGTACTTC. Full variable domain (rest looked up from reference TRBV15 and TRBJ2-7): DAMVIQNPRYQVTQFGKPVTLSCSQTLNHNVMYWYQQKSSQAPKLLFHYYDKDFNNEADTPDNFQSRRPNTSFCFLDIRSPGLGDTAMYLCATSRVRNSYEQYFGPGTRLTVT.

The rearrangement joins TRBV9 to TRBJ1-2; 7 nucleotides line up with TRBD1. CDR1 is SGDLS, CDR2 YYNGEE, per germline. The CDR3 has 15 residues. V was pared by 3 bases and J by 7 bases, with 12 bases of the junction left unmatched. The CDR3 reads CASSASSRQGGGYTF. CDR3 sequence (DNA): TGTGCCAGCAGCGCCTCCTCCAGACAGGGTGGTGGCTACACCTTC.

The chain uses TRBV4-1 and TRBJ2-7, with no clear D. This CDR3 region has 15 residues. The V and J ends lost 0 bases and 1 base respectively, with 10 bases between them. The germline V gene encodes CDR1 MGHRA and CDR2 YSYEKL. The CDR3 spells CASSQDPARSYEQYF. The CDR3 region has the DNA TGCGCCAGCAGCCAAGATCCGGCCAGATCCTACGAGCAGTACTTC.

CDR3 loop: CSVGGTGPTYGYTF. As DNA, the CDR3 is TGCAGCGTAGGGGGGACGGGGCCGACCTATGGCTACACCTTC. The chain joins TRBV29-1 to TRBJ1-2, with D perhaps matching TRBD1 (6 bases). Trimming took 6 bases from V and 4 from J, leaving 18 bases between them. CDR1 is SQVTM, CDR2 ANQGSEA, per germline. CDR3 length: 14 amino acids.

The V call is TRBV4-1, the J call TRBJ2-7; 12 bases map to TRBD1. Germline V gives CDR1 MGHRA, CDR2 YSYEKL. Germline trimming cut 1 base from V and 4 bases from J; bases unmatched to any gene: 8. The CDR3 extends over 17 amino acids. CDR3 nucleotides: TGCGCCAGCAGCCAAGGAGGCTTGGGACAGGGGGCTTACGAGCAGTACTTC. Translation gives CASSQGGLGQGAYEQYF.

The V gene is TRBV15, the J gene TRBJ1-6; D might be TRBD1 (6 bases). CDR3 length equals 15 residues. Germline V gene data show CDR1 as LNHNV and CDR2 as YYDKDF (reference sequence). Trimming cost V 0 bases and J 7 bases, with 10 bases left between them. The CDR3, as DNA: TGTGCCACCAGCAGAGAACAGGGAAGAAATTCACCCCTCCACTTT. Encoded protein: CATSREQGRNSPLHF.

This chain connects TRBV5-1 to TRBJ1-1; maybe TRBD1 (6 bases). The germline gives CDR1 SGHRS, CDR2 YFSETQ. The CDR3 spans 14 residues. V lost 0 bases and J 1 base, leaving 7 bases between the germline ends. DNA for the CDR3: TGCGCCAGCAGCTTGGTACAGGGGAACACTGAAGCTTTCTTT. Protein sequence: CASSLVQGNTEAFF.

This chain connects TRBV13 to TRBJ1-3, with D hard to call. The CDR3 is 12 amino acids. Trimming stripped 5 bases from V and 4 bases from J, with 6 bases between. CDR1 is PRHDT, CDR2 FYEKMQ, per germline (reference sequence). CDR3 DNA sequence: TGTGCCAGCAGCGCCGGAGGAAACACCATATATTTT. This gives the protein CASSAGGNTIYF.

This chain uses TRBV4-1 with TRBJ2-1, with TRBD1 as a possible D gene (5 bases). This CDR3 contains 16 residues. V was shortened by 1 base and J by 8 bases, with 18 bases between the two germline ends. CDR1 and CDR2 (germline): MGHRA, YSYEKL. The CDR3 DNA follows: TGCGCCAGCAGCCAAGGTGCAGGGCAGTCGGTCGATGAGCAGTTCTTC. It translates to CASSQGAGQSVDEQFF.

This chain uses TRBV6-5 with TRBJ1-2, with a possible D match to TRBD1 (6 bases). Trimming cost V 5 bases and J 3 bases, with 16 bases left between them. The CDR3 covers 15 residues. Per germline, CDR1 MNHEY and CDR2 SVGAGI. The CDR3 reads CASSLLFRTDYGYTF. In DNA, the CDR3 is TGTGCCAGCAGTCTCCTATTCCGGACAGACTATGGCTACACCTTC.

This rearrangement joins TRBV5-1 to TRBJ2-2, with TRBD2 identical over 8 bases. The trim removed 4 bases at V and 0 bases at J, leaving 5 bases unmatched. This CDR3 comprises 16 residues. The germline V gene has CDR1 SGHRS and CDR2 YFSETQ. The CDR3 is CASSRETSANTGELFF. The CDR3 DNA is TGCGCCAGCAGCCGGGAGACTAGCGCGAACACCGGGGAGCTGTTTTTT.